This TCR beta chain stems from a study of response to subunit inactivated influenza vaccine. Findings and limits, study-wide: It was suggested by the authors that few new T cells are recruited by each seasonal influenza vaccination.

MiXCR, applied by TCRdb to the RT-PCR reads, yields one record per CDR3 protein. The sample lists about 540,000 distinct CDR3 sequences, around a quarter seen once, with 2.5% to 3.5% in the top ten. This clonotype has only a few counts. What it binds is unknown. This sample was shared with a second study, whose subject was T cells expressing NK-cell markers. As that study records: Scientists made TCR beta cDNA using 5'RACE template switching with UMIs. Six of the donors carried dominant NKG2C+ clonotypes that took up about 1.0-7.5% of their CD8+ T cells. Whether expanded NKG2C-expressing T cell clones recognize HCMV is unknown.

The sample in question was CD4+ T cells sorted from PBMCs, obtained roughly 12 days after vaccination. This TCR came from a man aged 45-65 years who received an inactivated influenza vaccine.

Here the CDR3 DNA reads TGTGCCAGCAGTTCAGGCGGCAGGGGGTACGAGCAGTACTTC. Translation: CASSSGGRGYEQYF. V is TRBV28 and J is TRBJ2-7; 7 bases align to TRBD1. The CDR3 spans 14 residues. Germline loops: CDR1 MDHEN, CDR2 SYDVKM. Trimming cost V 4 bases and J 4 bases; bases outside gene matches: 7. The entire variable domain, with the rest obtained from reference TRBV28 and TRBJ2-7, is as follows: DVKVTQSSRYLVKRTGEKVFLECVQDMDHENMFWYRQDPGLGLRLIYFSYDVKMKEKGDIPEGYSVSREKKERFSLILESASTNQTSMYLCASSSGGRGYEQYFGPGTRLTVT.